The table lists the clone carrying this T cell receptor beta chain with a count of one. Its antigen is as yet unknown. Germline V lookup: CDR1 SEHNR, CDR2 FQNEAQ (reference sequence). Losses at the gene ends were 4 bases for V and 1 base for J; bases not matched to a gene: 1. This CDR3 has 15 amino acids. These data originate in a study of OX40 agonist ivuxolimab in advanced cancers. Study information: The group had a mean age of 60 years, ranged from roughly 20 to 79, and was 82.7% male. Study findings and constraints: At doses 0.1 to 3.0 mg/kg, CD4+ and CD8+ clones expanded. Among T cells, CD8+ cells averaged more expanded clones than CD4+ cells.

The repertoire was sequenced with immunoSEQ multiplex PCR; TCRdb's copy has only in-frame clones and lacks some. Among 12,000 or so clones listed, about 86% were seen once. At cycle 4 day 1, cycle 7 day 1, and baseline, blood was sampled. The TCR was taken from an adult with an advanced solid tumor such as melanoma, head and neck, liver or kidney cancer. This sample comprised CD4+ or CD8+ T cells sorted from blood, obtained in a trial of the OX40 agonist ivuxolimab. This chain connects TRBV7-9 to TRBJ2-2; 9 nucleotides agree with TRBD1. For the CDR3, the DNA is TGTGCCAGCAGCTCGGGACAGGGGAACACCGGGGAGCTGTTTTTT. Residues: CASSSGQGNTGELFF.